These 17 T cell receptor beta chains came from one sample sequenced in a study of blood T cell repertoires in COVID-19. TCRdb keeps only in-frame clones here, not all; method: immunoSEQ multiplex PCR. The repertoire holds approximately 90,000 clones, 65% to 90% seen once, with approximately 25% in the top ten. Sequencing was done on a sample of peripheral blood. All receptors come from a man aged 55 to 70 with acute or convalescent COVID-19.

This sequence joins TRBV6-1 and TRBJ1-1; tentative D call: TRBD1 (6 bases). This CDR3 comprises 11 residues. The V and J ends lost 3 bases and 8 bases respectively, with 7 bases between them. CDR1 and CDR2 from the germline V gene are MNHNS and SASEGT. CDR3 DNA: TGTGCCAGCAGTGACGGACAGGAAGCTTTCTTT. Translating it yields CASSDGQEAFF.

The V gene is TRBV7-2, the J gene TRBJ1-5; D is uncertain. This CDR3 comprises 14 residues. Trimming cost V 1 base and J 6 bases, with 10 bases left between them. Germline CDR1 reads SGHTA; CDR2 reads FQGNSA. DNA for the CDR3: TGTGCCAGCAGCTTAGGGGCCAGTCGTCAGCCCCAGCATTTT. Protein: CASSLGASRQPQHF.

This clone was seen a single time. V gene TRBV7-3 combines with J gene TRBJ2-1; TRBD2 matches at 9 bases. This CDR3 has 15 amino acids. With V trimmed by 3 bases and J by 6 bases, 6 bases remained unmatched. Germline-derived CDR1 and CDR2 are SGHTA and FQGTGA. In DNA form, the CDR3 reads TGTGCCAGCAGCTTCAAGCTAGCGGGGAGCAATGAGCAGTTCTTC. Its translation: CASSFKLAGSNEQFF. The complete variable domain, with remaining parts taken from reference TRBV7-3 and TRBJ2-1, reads GAGVSQTPSNKVTEKGKYVELRCDPISGHTALYWYRQSLGQGPEFLIYFQGTGAADDSGLPNDRFFAVRPEGSVSTLKIQRTERGDSAVYLCASSFKLAGSNEQFFGPGTRLTVL.

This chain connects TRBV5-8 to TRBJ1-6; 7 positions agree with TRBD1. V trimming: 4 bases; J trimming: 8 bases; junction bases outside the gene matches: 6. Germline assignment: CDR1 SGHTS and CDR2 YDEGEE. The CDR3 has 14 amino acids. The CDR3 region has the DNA TGTGCCAGCAGCCTGGGACAGAGCTATTCACCCCTCCACTTT. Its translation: CASSLGQSYSPLHF.

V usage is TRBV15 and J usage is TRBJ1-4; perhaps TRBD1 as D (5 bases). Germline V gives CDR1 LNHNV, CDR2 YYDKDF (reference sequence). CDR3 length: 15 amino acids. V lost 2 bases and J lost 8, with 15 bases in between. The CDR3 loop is CATSRTGSAWEKLFF. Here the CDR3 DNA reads TGTGCCACCAGCAGAACAGGAAGTGCTTGGGAAAAACTGTTTTTT.

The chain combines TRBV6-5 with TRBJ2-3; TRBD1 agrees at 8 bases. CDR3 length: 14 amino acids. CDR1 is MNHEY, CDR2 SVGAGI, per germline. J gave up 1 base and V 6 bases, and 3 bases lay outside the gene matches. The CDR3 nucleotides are TGTGCCAGCAGGAAGGACAGGGGCACAGATACGCAGTATTTT. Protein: CASRKDRGTDTQYF.

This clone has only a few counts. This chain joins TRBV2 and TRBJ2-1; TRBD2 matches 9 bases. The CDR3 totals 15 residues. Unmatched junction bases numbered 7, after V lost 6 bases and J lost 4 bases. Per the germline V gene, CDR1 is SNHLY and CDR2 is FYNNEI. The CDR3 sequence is CASRSGGSFYNEQFF. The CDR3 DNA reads TGTGCCAGCAGGAGCGGGGGGTCGTTTTACAATGAGCAGTTCTTC.

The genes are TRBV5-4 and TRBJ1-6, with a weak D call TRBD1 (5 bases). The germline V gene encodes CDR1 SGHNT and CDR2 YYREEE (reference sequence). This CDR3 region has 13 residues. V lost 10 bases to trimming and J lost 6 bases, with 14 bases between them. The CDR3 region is CAAAGEVNSPLHF. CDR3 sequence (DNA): TGTGCCGCAGCGGGGGAGGTTAATTCACCCCTCCACTTT.

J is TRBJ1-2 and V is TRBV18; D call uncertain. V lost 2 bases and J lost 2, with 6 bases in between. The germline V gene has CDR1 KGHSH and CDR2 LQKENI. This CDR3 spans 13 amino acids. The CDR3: CASSPERNYGYTF. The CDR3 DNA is TGTGCCAGCTCACCAGAACGGAACTATGGCTACACCTTC.

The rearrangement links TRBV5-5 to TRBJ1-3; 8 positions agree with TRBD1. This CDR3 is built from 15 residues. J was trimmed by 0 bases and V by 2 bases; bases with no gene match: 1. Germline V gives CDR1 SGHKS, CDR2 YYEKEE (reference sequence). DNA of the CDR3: TGTGCCAGCAGCTTACAGGGGGACTCTGGAAACACCATATATTTT. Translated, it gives CASSLQGDSGNTIYF.

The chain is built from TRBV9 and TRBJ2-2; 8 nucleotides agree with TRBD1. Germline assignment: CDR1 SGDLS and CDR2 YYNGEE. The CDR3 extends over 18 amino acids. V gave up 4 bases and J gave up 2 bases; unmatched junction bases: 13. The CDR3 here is CASSSGGALGFNTGELFF. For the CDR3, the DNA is TGTGCCAGCAGCTCAGGGGGCGCCTTGGGATTCAACACCGGGGAGCTGTTTTTT.

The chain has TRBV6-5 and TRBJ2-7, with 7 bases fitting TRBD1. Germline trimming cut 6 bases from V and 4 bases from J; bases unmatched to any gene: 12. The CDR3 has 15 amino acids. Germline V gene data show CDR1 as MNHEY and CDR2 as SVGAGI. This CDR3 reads CASSRTGAHEYEQYF. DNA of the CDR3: TGTGCCAGCAGCAGAACAGGGGCGCACGAGTACGAGCAGTACTTC.

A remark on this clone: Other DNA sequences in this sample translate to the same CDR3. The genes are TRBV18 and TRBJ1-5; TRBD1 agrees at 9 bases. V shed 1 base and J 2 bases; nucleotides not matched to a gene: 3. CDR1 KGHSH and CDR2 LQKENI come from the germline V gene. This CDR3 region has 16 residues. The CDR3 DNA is TGTGCCAGCTCACCACGGAGGACAGGGGGCAATCAGCCCCAGCATTTT. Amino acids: CASSPRRTGGNQPQHF.

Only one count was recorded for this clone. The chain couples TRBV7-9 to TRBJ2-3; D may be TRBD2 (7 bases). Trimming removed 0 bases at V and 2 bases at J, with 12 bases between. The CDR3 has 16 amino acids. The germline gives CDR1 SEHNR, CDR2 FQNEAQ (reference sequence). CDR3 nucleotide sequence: TGTGCCAGCAGCTTAGCGGGGGGGCAACCCACAGATACGCAGTATTTT. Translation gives CASSLAGGQPTDTQYF.

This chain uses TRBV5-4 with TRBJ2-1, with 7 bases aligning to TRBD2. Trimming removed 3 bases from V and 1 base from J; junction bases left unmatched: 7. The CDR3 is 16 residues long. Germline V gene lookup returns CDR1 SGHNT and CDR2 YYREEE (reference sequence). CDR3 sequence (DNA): TGTGCCAGCAGCTCGGTCCCCGGGGGGTCCTACAATGAGCAGTTCTTC. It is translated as CASSSVPGGSYNEQFF.

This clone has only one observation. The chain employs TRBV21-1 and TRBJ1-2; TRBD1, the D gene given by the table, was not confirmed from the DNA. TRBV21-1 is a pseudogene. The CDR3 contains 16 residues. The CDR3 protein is CASSKTPGQGDYGYTF. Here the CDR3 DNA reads TGTGCCAGCAGCAAGACCCCCGGACAGGGAGATTATGGCTACACCTTC.

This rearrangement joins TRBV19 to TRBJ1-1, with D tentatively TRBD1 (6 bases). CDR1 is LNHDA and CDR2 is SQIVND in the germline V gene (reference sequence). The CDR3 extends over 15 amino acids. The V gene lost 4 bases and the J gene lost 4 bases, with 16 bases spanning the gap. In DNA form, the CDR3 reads TGTGCCAGTAGTAGGAGACAGGAAGAAGTCACTGAAGCTTTCTTT. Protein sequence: CASSRRQEEVTEAFF.